This passage covers 27 T cell receptor beta chains from one sample sequenced in a study of identifying expanded T cells in peripheral blood. Sequencing used immunoSEQ multiplex PCR; TCRdb keeps in-frame clones, though not all of them. The table includes about 120,000 clones, over 65% detected once. What was sequenced was blood. The receptors originated from a person aged 18 to 75 in good health.

This chain joins TRBV9 and TRBJ2-2; D not resolved. Germline CDR1 is SGDLS and CDR2 is YYNGEE. V was cut by 3 bases and J by 1 base, with 7 bases left in between. The CDR3 spans 14 residues. CDR3 region: CASSGRVNTGELFF. The CDR3 nucleotides read TGTGCCAGCAGCGGACGAGTGAACACCGGGGAGCTGTTTTTT.

V gene TRBV27 combines with J gene TRBJ2-5; TRBD1 aligns across 8 bases. The CDR3 is 14 residues long. Germline CDR1 and CDR2: MNHEY and SMNVEV (reference sequence). The V gene end was trimmed by 1 base and the J gene end by 6 bases; junction bases not matched to a gene: 4. The CDR3 DNA reads as TGTGCCAGCAGTTTATTACAGGGGGGTCAGACCCAGTACTTC. It translates to CASSLLQGGQTQYF.

This sequence joins TRBV5-1 and TRBJ1-2; D possibly corresponds to TRBD1 (6 bases). The CDR3 is 15 residues long. Germline V gene sequence: CDR1 SGHRS, CDR2 YFSETQ. The germline V and J ends were trimmed by 4 bases and 2 bases, with 15 bases remaining between them. In DNA form, the CDR3 reads TGCGCCAGCAGCATGGGGGGCGGGCAAAACTATGGCTACACCTTC. Its translation: CASSMGGGQNYGYTF.

This sequence joins TRBV11-3 and TRBJ2-7, with 8 bases aligning to TRBD1. CDR1 and CDR2 from the germline V gene are SGHNT and YENEEA. J was trimmed by 3 bases and V by 4 bases; bases with no gene match: 8. The CDR3 extends over 15 amino acids. The CDR3 DNA follows: TGTGCCAGCAGCTCCCCCAAACAGGGGGGCTACGAGCAGTACTTC. It specifies CASSSPKQGGYEQYF. The full variable domain, in which reference TRBV11-3 and TRBJ2-7 provide the parts outside the CDR3, is EAGVVQSPRYKIIEKKQPVAFWCNPISGHNTLYWYLQNLGQGPELLIRYENEEAVDDSQLPKDRFSAERLKGVDSTLKIQPAELGDSAVYLCASSSPKQGGYEQYFGPGTRLTVT.

V usage is TRBV18 and J usage is TRBJ1-1, with D perhaps TRBD1 (5 bases). V lost 5 bases to trimming and J lost 5 bases, with 12 bases between them. Germline V CDR1 and CDR2: KGHSH, LQKENI. CDR3 length: 13 residues. CDR3 DNA: TGTGCCAGCTCAGCGACGGAGGGGACTGAAGCTTTCTTT. Its protein product is CASSATEGTEAFF.

The chain links TRBV5-6 to TRBJ2-7; the D gene is possibly TRBD2 (5 bases). The CDR3 runs 12 residues. V lost 2 bases, J lost 3 bases, and 6 bases lay in between. Germline CDR1 reads SGHDT; CDR2 reads YYEEEE. DNA for the CDR3: TGTGCCAGCAGCTTCGGGGACTACGAGCAGTACTTC. This gives the protein CASSFGDYEQYF.

The J gene is TRBJ2-1, the V gene TRBV6-5; 10 bases agree with TRBD2. Germline CDR1 is MNHEY and CDR2 is SVGAGI. CDR3 size: 15 residues. J lost 4 bases, V lost 2 bases, and 2 bases had no gene match. The CDR3 coding sequence is TGTGCCAGCAGTTACGTGACTAGCGGGTACAATGAGCAGTTCTTC. Its protein is CASSYVTSGYNEQFF.

This clone has a single count. This chain joins TRBV11-2 and TRBJ2-7; 10 bases map to TRBD1. CDR1 and CDR2 (germline): SGHAT, FQNNGV. V trimming: 5 bases; J trimming: 2 bases; junction bases outside the gene matches: 6. This CDR3 has 15 residues. The CDR3 DNA reads as TGTGCCAGCAGCCCTCGACAGGGGGCACCCTACGAGCAGTACTTC. Its protein product is CASSPRQGAPYEQYF.

The V gene is TRBV4-1, the J gene TRBJ1-2; 9 bases are a match to TRBD1. Germline values: CDR1 MGHRA, CDR2 YSYEKL. V shed 1 base and J 6 bases; nucleotides not matched to a gene: 0. The CDR3 runs 13 residues. The CDR3 loop reads CASSQGTGDGYTF. The CDR3 DNA reads as TGCGCCAGCAGCCAAGGGACAGGGGATGGCTACACCTTC.

The chain employs TRBV7-9 and TRBJ2-7; tentative D call: TRBD1 (6 bases). Looked up from germline, CDR1 is SEHNR and CDR2 is FQNEAQ (reference sequence). The CDR3 extends over 14 amino acids. Trimming left V 4 bases short and J 5 bases short, with 15 bases between. CDR3 amino acids: CASSYTGIKDEQYF. CDR3 DNA: TGTGCCAGCAGCTACACAGGGATTAAGGACGAGCAGTACTTC.

J is TRBJ2-5 and V is TRBV11-2; D gene unclear. This CDR3 has 9 residues. Trimming stripped 5 bases from V and 11 bases from J, with 6 bases between. Germline V gene sequence: CDR1 SGHAT, CDR2 FQNNGV. The CDR3 region is CASSPLQYF. CDR3 sequence (DNA): TGTGCCAGCAGCCCACTTCAGTACTTC.

The chain combines TRBV19 with TRBJ1-5; D may be TRBD1 (5 bases). The CDR3 loop spans 15 amino acids. Between the trimmed V and J ends, which lost 1 base and 8 bases, there was a span of 15 bases. The germline CDR1 and CDR2 sequences are LNHDA and SQIVND (reference sequence). CDR3 in DNA: TGTGCCAGTAGTATAGGGGTTGGGGCAAGGGAGCCCCAGCATTTT. The encoded protein is CASSIGVGAREPQHF.

V is TRBV18 and J is TRBJ2-2; TRBD2 matches at 7 bases. The CDR3 consists of 17 residues. Germline V gives CDR1 KGHSH, CDR2 LQKENI. Unmatched junction bases numbered 8, after V lost 3 bases and J lost 1 base. The CDR3 protein is CASSPRGGGLNTGELFF. CDR3 in DNA: TGTGCCAGCTCACCCCGCGGGGGTGGGCTGAACACCGGGGAGCTGTTTTTT.

This chain joins TRBV7-2 and TRBJ2-3, with 7 bases lining up with TRBD1. CDR1 is SGHTA, CDR2 FQGNSA, per germline. The CDR3 consists of 12 residues. Losses at the gene ends were 6 bases for V and 3 bases for J; bases not matched to a gene: 0. CDR3 bases: TGTGCCAGCAGGACAGGGACAGATACGCAGTATTTT. Residues: CASRTGTDTQYF.

The chain recombines TRBV29-1 with TRBJ1-2, with 7 positions matching TRBD1. Germline values: CDR1 SQVTM, CDR2 ANQGSEA. Germline trimming cut 6 bases from V and 4 bases from J; bases unmatched to any gene: 14. The CDR3 is 15 residues long. The CDR3 DNA reads as TGCAGCGTCGCGTCCGGGACAGCAAACAGCTATGGCTACACCTTC. Translation gives CSVASGTANSYGYTF.

The rearrangement uses TRBV5-6 and TRBJ1-2, with TRBD1 matching 8 bases. From germline, CDR1 is SGHDT and CDR2 YYEEEE. The CDR3 length is 13 residues. The trim removed 6 bases at V and 4 bases at J, leaving 5 bases unmatched. The CDR3 sequence is CASTQGAFYGYTF. The CDR3 DNA reads as TGTGCCAGCACCCAGGGGGCCTTCTATGGCTACACCTTC.

CDR3 amino acids: CASSPSSGGGAYEQYF. The DNA for the CDR3 is TGTGCCAGCAGCCCATCTAGCGGGGGAGGTGCCTACGAGCAGTACTTC. The V call is TRBV9, the J call TRBJ2-7; 10 positions agree with TRBD2. V shed 4 bases and J 2 bases; nucleotides not matched to a gene: 9. This CDR3 has 16 residues. CDR1 and CDR2 from the germline V gene are SGDLS and YYNGEE.

The chain couples TRBV7-2 to TRBJ2-4; perhaps TRBD2 as D (5 bases). The V end lost 0 bases, the J end lost 8 bases, and 14 bases lay between the germline ends. This CDR3 region has 15 residues. Per germline, CDR1 SGHTA and CDR2 FQGNSA. The CDR3 coding sequence is TGTGCCAGCAGCTTAGCGCTTACGGGATTGGACATTCAGTACTTC. It is translated as CASSLALTGLDIQYF.

This clone has a count of ten or more. This sequence joins TRBV6-1 and TRBJ1-5; no clear D. Trimming removed 6 bases at V and 5 bases at J, with 14 bases between. The germline V gene encodes CDR1 MNHNS and CDR2 SASEGT. The CDR3 covers 14 residues. CDR3: CASRDYLGDQPQHF. In DNA, the CDR3 is TGTGCCAGCAGAGATTACCTCGGAGATCAGCCCCAGCATTTT.

J is TRBJ2-7 and V is TRBV16; possibly TRBD1 for D (5 bases). V lost 0 bases, J lost 6 bases, and 6 bases lay in between. This CDR3 spans 12 amino acids. CDR1 and CDR2 (germline): KGHSY, FQNENV. The DNA for the CDR3 is TGTGCCAGCAGCCAATCGGGGCGCGAGCAGTACTTC. Residues: CASSQSGREQYF. Complete variable domain (other parts from reference TRBV16 and TRBJ2-7): GEEVAQTPKHLVRGEGQKAKLYCAPIKGHSYVFWYQQVLKNEFKFLISFQNENVFDETGMPKERFSAKCLPNSPCSLEIQATKLEDSAVYFCASSQSGREQYFGPGTRLTVT.

This chain links TRBV19 with TRBJ1-1, with D perhaps matching TRBD1 (5 bases). Trimming left V 5 bases short and J 0 bases short, with 13 bases between. The CDR3 length is 15 residues. Germline V lookup: CDR1 LNHDA, CDR2 SQIVND (reference sequence). CDR3 protein: CASSPRNRLNTEAFF. CDR3 coding DNA: TGTGCCAGTAGTCCCCGGAACAGGTTGAACACTGAAGCTTTCTTT. Combining the CDR3 with reference TRBV19 and TRBJ1-1 gives the whole variable domain DGGITQSPKYLFRKEGQNVTLSCEQNLNHDAMYWYRQDPGQGLRLIYYSQIVNDFQKGDIAEGYSVSREKKESFPLTVTSAQKNPTAFYLCASSPRNRLNTEAFFGQGTRLTVV.

This chain uses TRBV11-2 with TRBJ1-1; D perhaps matches TRBD1 (5 bases). This CDR3 has 15 residues. V shed 1 base and J shed 5 bases, with 14 bases lying between them. CDR1 SGHAT and CDR2 FQNNGV come from the germline V gene. CDR3 protein: CASSLVLQGGTEAFF. In DNA, the CDR3 is TGTGCCAGCAGCTTAGTTCTTCAGGGTGGAACTGAAGCTTTCTTT.

This clone is a singleton in its sample. The gene calls are TRBV6-6 and TRBJ1-1; D is possibly TRBD1 (6 bases). Germline V gives CDR1 MNHNY, CDR2 SVGAGI (reference sequence). V lost 9 bases to trimming and J lost 1 base, with 12 bases between them. The CDR3 length is 13 residues. As DNA, the CDR3 is TGTGCCAGTACCGGACAGCCGAACACTGAAGCTTTCTTT. This sequence encodes CASTGQPNTEAFF.

The gene calls are TRBV2 and TRBJ1-5; weak D call: TRBD1 (5 bases). Germline loops: CDR1 SNHLY, CDR2 FYNNEI. V was shortened by 4 bases and J by 2 bases, with 9 bases between the two germline ends. The CDR3 is made up of 14 amino acids. CDR3 DNA: TGTGCCAGCAGTGCAGTGGGGGGCAATCAGCCCCAGCATTTT. It encodes CASSAVGGNQPQHF. The full variable domain, completed using reference TRBV2 and TRBJ1-5, is EPEVTQTPSHQVTQMGQEVILRCVPISNHLYFYWYRQILGQKVEFLVSFYNNEISEKSEIFDDQFSVERPDGSNFTLKIRSTKLEDSAMYFCASSAVGGNQPQHFGDGTRLSIL.

V is TRBV9 and J is TRBJ1-4; maybe TRBD1 (5 bases). CDR1 is SGDLS and CDR2 is YYNGEE in the germline V gene. Trimming stripped 3 bases from V and 3 bases from J, with 12 bases between. The CDR3 length is 15 residues. The CDR3: CASSARGNPNEKLFF. CDR3 DNA: TGTGCCAGCAGCGCAAGGGGTAATCCTAATGAAAAACTGTTTTTT.

The J gene is TRBJ2-1, the V gene TRBV6-5, with D perhaps assigned TRBD1 or TRBD2 (5 bases each). The germline gives CDR1 MNHEY, CDR2 SVGAGI. The V end was cut by 6 bases, the J end by 5 bases, with 14 bases between. There are 14 residues in the CDR3. The CDR3 sequence: CASRTPKGHNEQFF. The DNA of the CDR3 is TGTGCCAGCAGAACCCCCAAGGGACACAATGAGCAGTTCTTC.

The rearrangement links TRBV6-1 to TRBJ2-1; perhaps TRBD1 as D (6 bases). Trimming took 1 base from V and 0 from J, leaving 19 bases between them. This CDR3 is built from 19 residues. Germline V gives CDR1 MNHNS, CDR2 SASEGT. The CDR3 loop reads CASSEVGAGAVPSYNEQFF. In DNA form, the CDR3 reads TGTGCCAGCAGTGAAGTAGGGGCAGGGGCCGTACCCTCCTACAATGAGCAGTTCTTC.